This T cell receptor (beta chain) comes out of a study of cytomegalovirus exposure and HLA in healthy donors. Whole-study results and caveats: A later analysis linked a missense DCLRE1C variant to TCR beta V- and J-gene trimming. According to a later analysis, donors in an Asian-associated ancestry cluster reportedly had fewer N-insertions than the roughly 660-donor mean.

The V gene's germline CDR1 is MGHDK and CDR2 SYGVNS. V lost 1 base and J 3 bases, leaving 8 bases between the germline ends. The CDR3 extends over 14 amino acids. The PCR used 60 Vbeta and 13 Jbeta primers. Original processing methods: About 10 million shared chains were among 80 million or so unique TCR beta chains counted in a later analysis. Sequenced by immunoSEQ multiplex PCR; TCRdb stores in-frame clones only, minus some. V and J calls plus clone size are reproduced from that table; the DNA served to infer D and trimming. Counted here are 100,000 or so clones, roughly 82% occurring once; the ten biggest clones make up 9.5% to 13%. Of note for this clone: The antigen remains unidentified.

The source is a man in his forties in good health and CMV-seropositive. The sequenced material came from PBMCs. The J gene is TRBJ2-3, the V gene TRBV25-1; TRBD1 is a possible D gene (6 bases). This CDR3 is CASSEFQGTDTQYF. The CDR3 DNA reads as TGTGCCAGCAGTGAATTTCAGGGGACAGATACGCAGTATTTT.